This T cell receptor beta chain was documented in a study of beta chain features in type 1 diabetes. Study-wide results and caveats: Type 1 diabetes patients had TCRB CDR3s that were shorter (moderately but significantly so) in all four CD4+ subsets. Within the patient group, naive, central memory and Treg TCRB repertoires appeared more similar to each other than within healthy donors.

Germline values: CDR1 SGHNT, CDR2 YYREEE (reference sequence). V was clipped by 2 bases and J by 7 bases, with 10 bases between them. CDR3 length equals 14 residues. As regards this clone: Its target is not known.

About 116 mL of blood, on average, came from one heparinised draw per donor. A sort by CD45RO/CCR7/CD25/CD127/CD95/CD27 yielded CD4+ naive, central memory, regulatory and stem cell-like memory cells. Every isolated RNA sample was fully reverse transcribed, so sequencing captured expressed TCRB transcripts. The data were produced by immunoSEQ multiplex PCR, yet TCRdb's version contains in-frame clones alone and is incomplete. The data hold 250,000 to 350,000 clones, with 11% to 15% observed a single time. Input material: central memory CD4+ T cells from blood. This rearrangement joins TRBV5-4 to TRBJ1-6; maybe TRBD1 (5 bases). The source of this sequence is a man between 25 and 39 years old in good health. CDR3 sequence (DNA): TGTGCCAGCAGCTTCATGACAGCCAATTCACCCCTCCACTTT. This encodes CASSFMTANSPLHF.